The 16 T cell receptor beta chains presented below share a single source sample, sequenced in a study of T cell responses to AZD1222 COVID-19 vaccine. The method was immunoSEQ multiplex PCR; TCRdb's version includes in-frame clones alone and lacks a portion of them. The table has approximately 77,000 clones, more than 85% seen once; the top ten hold around 5.1%. The sequencing used peripheral blood, collected 28 days after the second AZD1222 dose. Every receptor here comes from an adult who received the AZD1222 COVID-19 vaccine.

This chain uses TRBV5-1 with TRBJ1-4, with 12 bases that match TRBD1. The CDR3 is made up of 15 amino acids. Losses at the gene ends were 4 bases for V and 6 bases for J; bases not matched to a gene: 4. The germline gives CDR1 SGHRS, CDR2 YFSETQ. The CDR3 nucleotides are TGCGCCAGCAGCGGGGACAGGGGGCCTGATGAAAAACTGTTTTTT. As protein: CASSGDRGPDEKLFF.

This clone was observed a few times. The chain links TRBV4-2 to TRBJ1-2, with D possibly matching TRBD1 (6 bases). CDR1 and CDR2 (germline): LGHNA, YNFKEQ. CDR3 length equals 18 residues. The V end was cut by 1 base, the J end by 0 bases, with 18 bases between. Here the CDR3 DNA reads TGTGCCAGCAGCCAAGGGACAGCGGCCGGCGAGGCTAACTATGGCTACACCTTC. Protein product: CASSQGTAAGEANYGYTF.

The chain has TRBV28 and TRBJ2-7, with 11 bases fitting TRBD2. The CDR3 has 15 amino acids. V was clipped by 4 bases and J by 4 bases; unmatched bases: 6. The germline V gene encodes CDR1 MDHEN and CDR2 SYDVKM. The CDR3 nucleotides read TGTGCCAGCAGTTGGCTAGCGGGAGGAAATTACGAGCAGTACTTC. Its translation is CASSWLAGGNYEQYF.

The chain links TRBV11-2 to TRBJ1-1; D gene unclear. Germline V gives CDR1 SGHAT, CDR2 FQNNGV. Trimming pared 1 base from V and 3 bases from J, leaving 9 bases between. This CDR3 is 14 amino acids long. The chain's CDR3 is CASSLGGSYTEAFF. CDR3 DNA: TGTGCCAGCAGCTTAGGTGGCAGCTACACTGAAGCTTTCTTT.

The J gene is TRBJ1-2, the V gene TRBV29-1; D is ambiguous. Germline-derived CDR1 and CDR2 are SQVTM and ANQGSEA. The CDR3 covers 13 residues. Trimming stripped 3 bases from V and 6 bases from J, with 14 bases between. The CDR3 here is CSVESGYYHGYTF. The CDR3 DNA reads TGCAGCGTTGAGAGTGGGTATTACCATGGCTACACCTTC.

This chain's CDR3 is CASSESTPGGLRVEKLFF. Written as DNA, the CDR3 is TGCGCCAGCAGTGAGTCGACTCCAGGTGGACTTAGAGTCGAAAAACTGTTTTTT. The chain carries TRBV10-1 and TRBJ1-4; unclear D gene. V lost 0 bases and J 8 bases, leaving 22 bases between the germline ends. CDR1 is WNHNN, CDR2 SYGVQD, per germline (reference sequence). The CDR3 length is 18 residues.

The CDR3 sequence is CASSLDSSDPSTDTQYF. The CDR3 DNA is TGTGCCAGCAGCTTAGATTCGAGCGACCCTAGCACAGATACGCAGTATTTT. The gene calls are TRBV11-2 and TRBJ2-3; the D is unclear. The ends were cut back, 0 bases at V and 0 bases at J, with 13 bases in the middle. The CDR3 totals 17 residues. CDR1 is SGHAT and CDR2 is FQNNGV in the germline V gene.

This clone was detected only once. The CDR3 protein is CASSSFPPGQGYDEQYF. CDR3 sequence (DNA): TGTGCCAGCAGTTCTTTTCCACCGGGACAGGGTTACGACGAGCAGTACTTC. This rearrangement joins TRBV6-2 or TRBV6-3 to TRBJ2-7; 9 positions match TRBD1. Germline V CDR1 and CDR2: MNHEY, SVGEGT. Trimming removed 4 bases from V and 5 bases from J; junction bases left unmatched: 15. This CDR3 is built from 17 residues.

The rearrangement links TRBV28 to TRBJ2-2, with D possibly being TRBD1 (5 bases). The CDR3 is 16 residues long. Germline V CDR1 and CDR2: MDHEN, SYDVKM. The V end was cut by 3 bases, the J end by 3 bases, with 14 bases between. This CDR3 reads CASSFLGHRDTGELFF. In nucleotides, the CDR3 is TGTGCCAGCAGTTTCCTAGGACACCGGGACACCGGGGAGCTGTTTTTT.

In its sample, this clone was seen once. This rearrangement joins TRBV28 to TRBJ1-6; D is perhaps TRBD1 (5 bases). This CDR3 comprises 16 residues. The ends were cut back, 6 bases at V and 7 bases at J, with 19 bases in the middle. Germline CDR1 is MDHEN and CDR2 is SYDVKM. This chain's CDR3 is CASSLTEGSQNSPLHF. The CDR3 nucleotides read TGTGCCAGCAGCCTGACAGAGGGCTCACAAAATTCACCCCTCCACTTT.

The sample holds one count of this clone. The chain recombines TRBV4-1 with TRBJ2-4; D is undetermined. V shed 4 bases and J shed 0 bases, with 10 bases lying between them. The CDR3 has 15 amino acids. Germline CDR1 and CDR2: MGHRA and YSYEKL. CDR3 loop: CASSPVDLAKNIQYF. CDR3 bases: TGCGCCAGCAGCCCAGTAGACCTAGCCAAAAACATTCAGTACTTC.

The chain carries TRBV9 and TRBJ2-1, with a weak D call TRBD2 (6 bases). Germline CDR1 and CDR2: SGDLS and YYNGEE. The CDR3 is 15 amino acids. V gave up 5 bases and J gave up 4 bases, with 16 bases separating them. The CDR3 here is CASSGSGLPYNEQFF. The CDR3 coding sequence is TGTGCCAGCAGTGGGTCAGGACTACCTTACAATGAGCAGTTCTTC.

J is TRBJ2-1 and V is TRBV27; TRBD2 matches at 14 bases. Germline V CDR1 and CDR2: MNHEY, SMNVEV (reference sequence). The ends lost 5 bases at V and 10 bases at J; junction bases unmatched: 4. CDR3 length equals 14 residues. CDR3 sequence reads: CASSRLAGGWEQFF. The CDR3 DNA reads TGTGCCAGCAGTAGACTAGCGGGAGGGTGGGAGCAGTTCTTC.

This chain connects TRBV7-9 to TRBJ1-2; no definite D call. The length of the CDR3 is 12 residues. Germline assignment: CDR1 SEHNR and CDR2 FQNEAQ (reference sequence). The V end was cut by 1 base, the J end by 7 bases, with 7 bases between. CDR3 protein: CASSLEASGYTF. CDR3 DNA: TGTGCCAGCAGCTTAGAGGCCAGTGGCTACACCTTC.

The V and J genes are TRBV7-6 and TRBJ2-7; D is unclear. Germline V gives CDR1 SGHVS, CDR2 FNYEAQ. This CDR3 comprises 11 residues. V shed 5 bases and J shed 0 bases, with 2 bases lying between them. The CDR3 coding sequence is TGTGCCAGCAGCGACTCCTACGAGCAGTACTTC. Its protein is CASSDSYEQYF.

The chain combines TRBV21-1 with TRBJ1-1. TRBV21-1 is a recognized pseudogene. The CDR3 contains 11 residues. DNA of the CDR3: TGTGCCAGCGGTCCGAACACTGAAGCTTTCTTT. Translating it yields CASGPNTEAFF.